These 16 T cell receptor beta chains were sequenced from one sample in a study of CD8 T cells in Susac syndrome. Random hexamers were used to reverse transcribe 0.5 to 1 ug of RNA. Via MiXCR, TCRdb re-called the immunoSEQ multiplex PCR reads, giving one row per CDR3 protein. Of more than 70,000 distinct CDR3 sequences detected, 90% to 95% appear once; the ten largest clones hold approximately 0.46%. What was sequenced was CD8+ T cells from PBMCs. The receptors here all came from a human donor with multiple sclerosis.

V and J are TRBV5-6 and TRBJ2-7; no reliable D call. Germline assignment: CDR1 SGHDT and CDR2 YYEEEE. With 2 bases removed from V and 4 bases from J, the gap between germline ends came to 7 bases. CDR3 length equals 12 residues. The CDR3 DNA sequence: TGTGCCAGCAGCTTTACGGGTTACGAGCAGTACTTC. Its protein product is CASSFTGYEQYF.

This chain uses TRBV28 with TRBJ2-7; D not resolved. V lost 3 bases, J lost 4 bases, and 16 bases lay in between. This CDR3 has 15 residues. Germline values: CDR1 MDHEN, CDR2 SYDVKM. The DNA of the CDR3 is TGTGCCAGCAGTTTCCGACCACCATTATCTTACGAGCAGTACTTC. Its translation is CASSFRPPLSYEQYF.

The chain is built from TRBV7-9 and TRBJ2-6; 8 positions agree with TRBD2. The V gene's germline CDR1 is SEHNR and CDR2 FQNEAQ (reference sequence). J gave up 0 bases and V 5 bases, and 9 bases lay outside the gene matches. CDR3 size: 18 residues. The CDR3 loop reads CASSLKGGGLSGANVLTF. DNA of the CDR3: TGTGCCAGCAGCCTAAAAGGCGGGGGGCTCTCTGGGGCCAACGTCCTGACTTTC.

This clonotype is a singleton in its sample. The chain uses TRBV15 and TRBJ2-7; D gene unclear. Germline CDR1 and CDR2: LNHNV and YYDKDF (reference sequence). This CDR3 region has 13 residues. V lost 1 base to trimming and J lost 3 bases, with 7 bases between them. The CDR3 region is CATSRVPNYEQYF. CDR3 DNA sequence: TGTGCCACCAGCAGAGTACCCAACTACGAGCAGTACTTC.

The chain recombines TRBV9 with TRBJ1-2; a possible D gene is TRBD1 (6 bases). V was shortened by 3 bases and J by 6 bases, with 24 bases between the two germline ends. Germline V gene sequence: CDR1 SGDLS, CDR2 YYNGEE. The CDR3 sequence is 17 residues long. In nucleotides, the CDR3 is TGTGCCAGCAGCGGCGACGGAAAGGGGGGCAATTTGGATGGCTACACCTTC. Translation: CASSGDGKGGNLDGYTF.

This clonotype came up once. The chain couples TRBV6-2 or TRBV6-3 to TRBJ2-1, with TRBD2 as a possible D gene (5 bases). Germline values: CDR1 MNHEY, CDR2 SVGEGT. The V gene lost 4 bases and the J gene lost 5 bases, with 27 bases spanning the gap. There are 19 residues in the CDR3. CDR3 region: CASSFPTAPGSSWNNEQFF. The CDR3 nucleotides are TGTGCCAGCAGTTTCCCAACGGCTCCGGGATCAAGCTGGAACAATGAGCAGTTCTTC.

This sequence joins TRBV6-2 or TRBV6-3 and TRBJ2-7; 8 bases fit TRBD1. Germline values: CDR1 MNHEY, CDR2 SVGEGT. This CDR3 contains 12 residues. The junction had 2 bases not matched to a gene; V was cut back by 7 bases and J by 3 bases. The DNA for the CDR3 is TGTGCCAGCACAGGGGGCTACTACGAGCAGTACTTC. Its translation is CASTGGYYEQYF.

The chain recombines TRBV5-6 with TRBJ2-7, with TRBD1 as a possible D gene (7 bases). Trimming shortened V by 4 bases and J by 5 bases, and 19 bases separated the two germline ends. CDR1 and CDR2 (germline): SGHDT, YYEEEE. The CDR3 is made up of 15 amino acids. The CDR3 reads CASSDLAGGNHEQYF. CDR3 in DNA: TGTGCCAGCAGCGATCTTGCAGGGGGGAACCACGAGCAGTACTTC. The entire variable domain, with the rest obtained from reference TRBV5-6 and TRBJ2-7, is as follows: DAGVTQSPTHLIKTRGQQVTLRCSPKSGHDTVSWYQQALGQGPQFIFQYYEEEERQRGNFPDRFSGHQFPNYSSELNVNALLLGDSALYLCASSDLAGGNHEQYFGPGTRLTVT.

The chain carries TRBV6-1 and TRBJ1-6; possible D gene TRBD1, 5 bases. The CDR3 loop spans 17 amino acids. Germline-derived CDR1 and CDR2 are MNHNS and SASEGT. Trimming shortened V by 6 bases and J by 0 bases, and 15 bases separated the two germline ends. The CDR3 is CASRSRDRDSYNSPLHF. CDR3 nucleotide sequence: TGTGCCAGCAGGAGCCGGGACCGCGACTCCTATAATTCACCCCTCCACTTT.

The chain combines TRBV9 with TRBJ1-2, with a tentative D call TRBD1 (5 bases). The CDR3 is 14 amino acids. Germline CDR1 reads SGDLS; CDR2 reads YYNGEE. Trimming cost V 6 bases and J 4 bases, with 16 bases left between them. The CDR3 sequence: CASTRGGRIYGYTF. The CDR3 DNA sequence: TGTGCCAGCACCCGGGGGGGGAGGATCTATGGCTACACCTTC.

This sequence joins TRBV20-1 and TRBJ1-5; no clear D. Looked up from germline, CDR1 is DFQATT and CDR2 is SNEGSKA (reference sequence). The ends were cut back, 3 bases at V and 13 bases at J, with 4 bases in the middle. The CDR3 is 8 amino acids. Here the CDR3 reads CSASGQHF. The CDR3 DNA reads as TGCAGTGCTAGCGGACAGCATTTT.

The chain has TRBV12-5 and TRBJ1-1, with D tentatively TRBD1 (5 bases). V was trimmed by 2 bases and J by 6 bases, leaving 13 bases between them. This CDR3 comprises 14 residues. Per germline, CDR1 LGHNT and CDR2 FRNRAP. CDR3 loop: CASGLWGDFPEAFF. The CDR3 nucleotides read TGTGCTAGTGGTTTGTGGGGGGATTTTCCTGAAGCTTTCTTT.

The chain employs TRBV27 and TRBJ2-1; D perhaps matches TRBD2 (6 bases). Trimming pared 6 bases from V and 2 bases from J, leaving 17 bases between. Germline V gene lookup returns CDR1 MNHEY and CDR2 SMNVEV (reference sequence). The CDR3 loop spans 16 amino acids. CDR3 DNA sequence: TGTGCCAGCAGCTCTGTATTAGCGGATACCTACAATGAGCAGTTCTTC. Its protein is CASSSVLADTYNEQFF.

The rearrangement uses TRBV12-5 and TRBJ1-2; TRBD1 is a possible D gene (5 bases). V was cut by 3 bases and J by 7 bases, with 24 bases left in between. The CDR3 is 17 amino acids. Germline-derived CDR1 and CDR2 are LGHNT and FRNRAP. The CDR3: CASGLWGLGTASGGYTF. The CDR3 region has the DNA TGTGCTAGTGGTTTATGGGGGTTGGGGACGGCAAGTGGTGGCTACACCTTC. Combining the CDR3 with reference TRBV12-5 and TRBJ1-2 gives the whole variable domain DARVTQTPRHKVTEMGQEVTMRCQPILGHNTVFWYRQTMMQGLELLAYFRNRAPLDDSGMPKDRFSAEMPDATLATLKIQPSEPRDSAVYFCASGLWGLGTASGGYTFGSGTRLTVV.

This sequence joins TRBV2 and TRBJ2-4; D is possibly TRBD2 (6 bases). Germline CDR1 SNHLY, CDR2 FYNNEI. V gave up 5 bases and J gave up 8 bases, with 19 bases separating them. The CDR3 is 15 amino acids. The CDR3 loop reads CASSTGTSATDIQYF. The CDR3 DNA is TGTGCCAGCAGTACTGGGACTTCGGCGACGGACATTCAGTACTTC.

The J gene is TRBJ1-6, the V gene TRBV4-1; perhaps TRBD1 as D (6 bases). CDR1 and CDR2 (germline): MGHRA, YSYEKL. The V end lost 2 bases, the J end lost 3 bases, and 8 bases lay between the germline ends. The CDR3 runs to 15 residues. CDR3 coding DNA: TGCGCCAGCAGCCAACGACAGGACTATAATTCACCCCTCCACTTT. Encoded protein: CASSQRQDYNSPLHF.